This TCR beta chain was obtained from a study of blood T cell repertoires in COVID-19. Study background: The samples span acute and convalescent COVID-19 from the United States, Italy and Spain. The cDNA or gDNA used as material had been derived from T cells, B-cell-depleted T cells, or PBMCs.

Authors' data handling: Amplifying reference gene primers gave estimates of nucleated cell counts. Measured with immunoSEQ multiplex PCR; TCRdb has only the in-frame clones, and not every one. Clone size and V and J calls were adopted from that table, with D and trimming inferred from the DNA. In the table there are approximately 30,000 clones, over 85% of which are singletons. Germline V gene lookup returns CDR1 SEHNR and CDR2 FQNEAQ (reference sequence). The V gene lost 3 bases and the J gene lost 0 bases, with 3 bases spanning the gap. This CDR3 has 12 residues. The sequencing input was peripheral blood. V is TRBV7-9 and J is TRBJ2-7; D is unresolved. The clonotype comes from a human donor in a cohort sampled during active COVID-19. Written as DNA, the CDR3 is TGTGCCAGCAGCTTTAGCTCCTACGAGCAGTACTTC. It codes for CASSFSSYEQYF.